The subject of this entry is one T cell receptor (beta chain). Its antigen is not known. TCRdb keeps only in-frame clones here, not all; method: immunoSEQ multiplex PCR. The table has more than 9,500 clones, 81% seen once. This entry comes from a study of OX40 agonist ivuxolimab in advanced cancers. Whole-study context: Prior checkpoint blockade (anti-PD-1, anti-PD-L1 or anti-CTLA-4) was permitted; around 40% had it. Regarding the study as a whole: At 0.1 to 3.0 mg/kg, clonal expansion of CD4+ and CD8+ blood T cells had occurred by week 6.

Patients were excluded for autoimmune disease history or systemic immunosuppression. Germline CDR1 is SEHNR and CDR2 is FQNEAQ (reference sequence). The CDR3 length is 14 residues. Trimming took off 3 bases at V and 6 bases at J, with 12 bases between the two ends. This TCR was sampled from an adult with an advanced solid tumor such as melanoma, head and neck, liver or kidney cancer. V gene TRBV7-9 combines with J gene TRBJ1-5; D is perhaps TRBD1 (5 bases). Specimen: CD4+ or CD8+ T cells sorted from blood, collected in a trial of the OX40 agonist ivuxolimab. The CDR3 region has the DNA TGTGCCAGCAGCTTCGGGGGAGTGACTCAGCCCCAGCATTTT. Translation: CASSFGGVTQPQHF.